This T cell receptor beta chain is from a study of blood T cell repertoires in COVID-19. Study context: Samples representing acute and convalescent COVID-19 were sourced from the United States, Italy and Spain. PBMCs, B-cell-depleted T cells, or T cells provided the cDNA or gDNA that made up the material.

Trimming took 4 bases from V and 4 from J, leaving 20 bases between them. The CDR3 is 16 residues long. Germline lookup yields CDR1 SQVTM and CDR2 ANQGSEA. Method: immunoSEQ multiplex PCR; TCRdb's copy keeps in-frame clones and lacks some. The data show roughly 410,000 clones, 75% to 90% seen once. Patients from Seattle were sampled longitudinally, starting during active infection. Sequencing was carried out using peripheral blood. The source is a woman in her forties with COVID-19, enrolled during active disease. The V and J genes are TRBV29-1 and TRBJ1-3, with D possibly TRBD1 on 6 matching bases. In DNA, the CDR3 is TGCAGCGTTGGCAGGGGAGACCCCTTGGGGGGAAACACCATATATTTT. Protein product: CSVGRGDPLGGNTIYF.